These 16 T cell receptor beta chains came from one sample sequenced in a study of siplizumab effects on memory and regulatory T cells. Measured with immunoSEQ multiplex PCR; TCRdb has only the in-frame clones, and not every one. The sample lists roughly 97,000 clones; 93% were seen once. The sample taken for sequencing was Tregs sorted from blood. Receptor source: a human donor in good health.

The chain links TRBV5-6 to TRBJ2-5; perhaps TRBD1 as D (6 bases). V gave up 2 bases and J gave up 1 base, with 9 bases separating them. Germline lookup yields CDR1 SGHDT and CDR2 YYEEEE. This CDR3 has 14 amino acids. CDR3 protein: CASSFPGVQETQYF. The CDR3 nucleotides read TGTGCCAGCAGCTTCCCAGGGGTCCAAGAGACCCAGTACTTC.

J is TRBJ2-7 and V is TRBV7-2, with D unclear. Germline CDR1 and CDR2: SGHTA and FQGNSA. This CDR3 has 17 amino acids. The V end was cut by 1 base, the J end by 2 bases, with 18 bases between. This chain's CDR3 is CASSLGLRALDPYEQYF. The CDR3 nucleotides read TGTGCCAGCAGCTTAGGGTTAAGGGCCCTCGATCCCTACGAGCAGTACTTC.

CDR3 sequence: CASSPRPPAQGNGYTF. DNA for the CDR3: TGTGCCAGCTCACCAAGACCCCCTGCACAGGGGAATGGCTACACCTTC. The rearrangement joins TRBV18 to TRBJ1-2; 7 nucleotides align to TRBD1. J lost 6 bases, V lost 2 bases, and 12 bases had no gene match. The CDR3 consists of 16 residues. Per germline, CDR1 KGHSH and CDR2 LQKENI.

J is TRBJ1-1 and V is TRBV5-4, with D tentatively TRBD1 (6 bases). The V gene's germline CDR1 is SGHNT and CDR2 YYREEE (reference sequence). This CDR3 is built from 15 residues. V shed 2 bases and J shed 4 bases, with 15 bases lying between them. CDR3 sequence reads: CASSFAGALGTEAFF. The CDR3 nucleotides read TGTGCCAGCAGCTTTGCAGGGGCCTTGGGCACTGAAGCTTTCTTT. Variable domain in full (rest from reference TRBV5-4 and TRBJ1-1): ETGVTQSPTHLIKTRGQQVTLRCSSQSGHNTVSWYQQALGQGPQFIFQYYREEENGRGNFPPRFSGLQFPNYSSELNVNALELDDSALYLCASSFAGALGTEAFFGQGTRLTVV.

The genes are TRBV9 and TRBJ2-3; 8 nucleotides agree with TRBD2. The CDR3 runs to 18 residues. Looked up from germline, CDR1 is SGDLS and CDR2 is YYNGEE. Trimming at V came to 3 bases and at J to 1 base, leaving 13 bases not matched to a gene. The CDR3 reads CASSARMGRGAGTDTQYF. The DNA for the CDR3 is TGTGCCAGCAGCGCGCGTATGGGGCGGGGGGCTGGCACAGATACGCAGTATTTT.

This chain connects TRBV12-5 to TRBJ2-1; D remains unclear. Germline V CDR1 and CDR2: LGHNT, FRNRAP. With 2 bases removed from V and 10 bases from J, the gap between germline ends came to 3 bases. The length of the CDR3 is 10 residues. The DNA of the CDR3 is TGTGCTAGTGGTTTGTGGGAGCAGTTCTTC. Protein product: CASGLWEQFF.

This sequence joins TRBV19 and TRBJ2-5; D is perhaps TRBD1 or TRBD2 (5 bases each). The CDR3 runs to 15 residues. Germline V gene lookup returns CDR1 LNHDA and CDR2 SQIVND (reference sequence). Trimming stripped 4 bases from V and 5 bases from J, with 17 bases between. The CDR3 region is CASSTTGTGSETQYF. CDR3 bases: TGTGCCAGTAGTACAACCGGGACGGGATCGGAGACCCAGTACTTC.

The chain couples TRBV27 to TRBJ2-3; 9 bases match TRBD1. Germline values: CDR1 MNHEY, CDR2 SMNVEV (reference sequence). The CDR3 totals 14 residues. The V gene end was trimmed by 7 bases and the J gene end by 2 bases; junction bases not matched to a gene: 4. CDR3 bases: TGTGCCAGCACGGGACAGGGATACACAGATACGCAGTATTTT. This encodes CASTGQGYTDTQYF.

This chain uses TRBV5-1 with TRBJ1-2; D not resolved. The germline CDR1 and CDR2 sequences are SGHRS and YFSETQ. There are 13 residues in the CDR3. Trimming took 0 bases from V and 8 from J, leaving 11 bases between them. The DNA of the CDR3 is TGCGCCAGCAGCTTGGGTTATAGAGGCGGCTACACCTTC. It yields the protein CASSLGYRGGYTF.

The genes are TRBV14 and TRBJ2-7; D not resolved. Trimming removed 4 bases at V and 2 bases at J, with 6 bases between. Germline CDR1 is SGHDN and CDR2 is FVKESK. There are 12 residues in the CDR3. DNA of the CDR3: TGTGCCAGCAGCCCCCGTCCCTACGAGCAGTACTTC. This encodes CASSPRPYEQYF.

The chain carries TRBV5-1 and TRBJ2-3; D is undetermined. The CDR3 covers 14 residues. Deletions cut 1 base from V and 2 bases from J, with 8 bases between. Germline CDR1 is SGHRS and CDR2 is YFSETQ. The CDR3 sequence is CASSLYPDTDTQYF. The CDR3 nucleotides read TGCGCCAGCAGCTTGTACCCAGACACAGATACGCAGTATTTT.

This sequence joins TRBV11-2 and TRBJ2-1; D uncertain. Germline values: CDR1 SGHAT, CDR2 FQNNGV. Trimming cost V 3 bases and J 7 bases, with 16 bases left between them. The CDR3 covers 15 residues. The CDR3 DNA reads as TGTGCCAGCAGCTTTGGCACTCCCGGATGGAATGAGCAGTTCTTC. Translating it yields CASSFGTPGWNEQFF.

In DNA, the CDR3 is TGTGCCAGCTCACCTTGGACAGGGGACGGTGAAAAACTGTTTTTT. It codes for CASSPWTGDGEKLFF. J is TRBJ1-4 and V is TRBV18; TRBD1 aligns across 9 bases. The CDR3 spans 15 residues. Germline values: CDR1 KGHSH, CDR2 LQKENI. With 3 bases clipped from V and 7 bases from J, the junction kept 6 bases outside the gene matches.

For this clone: Different DNA sequences within this sample yield the same CDR3. The chain couples TRBV18 to TRBJ1-5; D is unresolved. V shed 3 bases and J shed 2 bases, with 5 bases lying between them. This CDR3 has 13 residues. The germline V gene encodes CDR1 KGHSH and CDR2 LQKENI. The DNA for the CDR3 is TGTGCCAGCTCACCCCGTGGCAATCAGCCCCAGCATTTT. Protein product: CASSPRGNQPQHF.

The chain uses TRBV6-6 and TRBJ2-4; unclear D gene. The V gene lost 2 bases and the J gene lost 3 bases, with 8 bases spanning the gap. The CDR3 sequence is 14 residues long. CDR1 is MNHNY, CDR2 SVGAGI, per germline (reference sequence). The CDR3 loop is CASSYPAVKNIQYF. CDR3 nucleotides: TGTGCCAGCAGTTACCCGGCAGTCAAAAACATTCAGTACTTC.

The V gene is TRBV30, the J gene TRBJ1-1, with 7 bases identical to TRBD1. The CDR3 sequence is 13 residues long. The germline gives CDR1 GTSNPN, CDR2 SVGIG (reference sequence). V lost 3 bases, J lost 6 bases, and 7 bases stayed unmatched. CDR3 nucleotides: TGTGCCTGGAGAGCCGGGACAGCCCCTGAAGCTTTCTTT. Its translation is CAWRAGTAPEAFF.